The rows below give T cell receptor beta chains drawn from one sample of a study of T-cell reconstitution after alpha-beta-depleted transplantation in children. TCRdb ran MiXCR on the PCR reads and lists one entry per CDR3 protein. The repertoire holds hundreds of thousands of distinct CDR3 sequences, about 16% seen once, with about 41% in the top ten. The specimen comprised PBMCs, mostly from graft donor cells, sampled 360 days after TCRalphabeta/CD19-depleted stem cell transplant. The source is a male patient aged 2 to 10 who had a stem cell transplant for acute lymphoblastic leukemia, so the T cells may come from the graft donor. Both conserved end residues are part of each CDR3. Each record gives: V gene, D gene, CDR3 length, J gene, clone size, CDR3 DNA, CDR3 protein. D genes are given only for firm matches. Expanded clones get a size class; other rows say once, few or many, or leave the size out.

>TRBV5-5|.|12|TRBJ2-7|many
TGTGCCAGCAGCTCCATCTCCTACGAGCAGTACTTC
CASSSISYEQYF
>TRBV6-1|.|13|TRBJ1-2|.
TGTGCCAGCAGGCAAAGCTCGTTCTATGGCTACACCTTC
CASRQSSFYGYTF
>TRBV6-2/TRBV6-3|.|14|TRBJ2-1|.
TGTGCCAGCAGCCCACTAGATTGGGGCAATGAGCAGTTCTTC
CASSPLDWGNEQFF
>TRBV9|TRBD2|16|TRBJ2-3|.
TGTGCCAGCAGCGTAGGACGCGGGAGGCCCACAGATACGCAGTATTTT
CASSVGRGRPTDTQYF
>TRBV29-1|.|18|TRBJ2-1|few
TGCAGCGTTGTTGGACCGGGAGTGGCCAATAGGGCTTACAATGAGCAGTTCTTC
CSVVGPGVANRAYNEQFF
>TRBV29-1|.|13|TRBJ2-5|few
TGCAGCGTTGAATCGAGCGGCCAAGAGACCCAGTACTTC
CSVESSGQETQYF
>TRBV10-3|.|16|TRBJ2-7|.
TGTGCCATCAGTGAGCCTTCTAGCGACCGCCCCTACGAGCAGTACTTC
CAISEPSSDRPYEQYF
>TRBV14|.|13|TRBJ2-6|few
TGTGCCAGCAGCAATTCCGGGGCCAACGTCCTGACTTTC
CASSNSGANVLTF
>TRBV7-8|.|13|TRBJ1-5|few
TGTGCCAGCAGCTTGCGCGCAACTCAGCCCCAGCATTTT
CASSLRATQPQHF
>TRBV10-3|TRBD2|17|TRBJ2-1|.
TGTGCCATCAGTGAGTCAGAACTAGCGAAGAGGTACAATGAGCAGTTCTTC
CAISESELAKRYNEQFF
>TRBV5-1|TRBD1|17|TRBJ2-5|.
TGCGCCAGCAGCTCGATTCCGCTCAGGGACAGGGGAGAGACCCAGTACTTC
CASSSIPLRDRGETQYF
>TRBV4-1|.|15|TRBJ2-3|.
TGCGCCAGCAGCCAAGAGACAAAGGGCGGAGATACGCAGTATTTT
CASSQETKGGDTQYF
>TRBV6-1|TRBD2|15|TRBJ2-1|few
TGTGCCAGCAGTGGCTCCCGCGGGACTAGCAATGAGCAGTTCTTC
CASSGSRGTSNEQFF
>TRBV15|.|15|TRBJ1-1|many
TGTGCCACCAGCAGAGAGTCGGGACAGAACACTGAAGCTTTCTTT
CATSRESGQNTEAFF
>TRBV25-1|TRBD1|16|TRBJ1-3|few
TGTGCCTCCGGGACAGGGGATTCGCGTTCTGGAAACACCATATATTTT
CASGTGDSRSGNTIYF
>TRBV27|.|12|TRBJ2-3|.
TGTGCCAGCAGTTCAAGGGGACATACGCAGTATTTT
CASSSRGHTQYF
>TRBV2|.|16|TRBJ1-5|few
TGTGCCAGCAGCGCTGCCCCGGGCGGTAGCAATCAGCCCCAGCATTTT
CASSAAPGGSNQPQHF
>TRBV27|.|12|TRBJ2-1|many
TGTGCCAGCAGTTTTTCCGGCGATGAGCAGTTCTTC
CASSFSGDEQFF
>TRBV10-3|TRBD2|17|TRBJ2-1|few
TGTGCCATCAGTGAGTCATCGGGGACTAGCGGATACAATGAGCAGTTCTTC
CAISESSGTSGYNEQFF
>TRBV12-3/TRBV12-4|.|14|TRBJ2-1|few
TGTGCCAGCAGTTTCTTGGATCCACCCAATGAGCAGTTCTTC
CASSFLDPPNEQFF
>TRBV7-8|TRBD2|18|TRBJ2-3|once
TGTGCCAGCAGCTTAGCGCGGGGGGGAAACCCTAGCACAGATACGCAGTATTTT
CASSLARGGNPSTDTQYF
>TRBV4-1|.|16|TRBJ2-1|many
TGCGCCAGCAGGCGAGCTATGGGACAATCCTACAATGAGCAGTTCTTC
CASRRAMGQSYNEQFF